This T cell receptor beta chain was retrieved from a study of blood T cells in healthy people across ages. Only a few counts were recorded for this clonotype. CDR1 MDHEN and CDR2 SYDVKM come from the germline V gene. The CDR3 length is 17 residues. V lost 2 bases and J 5 bases, leaving 20 bases between the germline ends. A second roughly 6 to 12 cycle PCR used barcoded and J-beta primers. TCRdb passed the 5' RACE reads through MiXCR, listing each CDR3 protein once. The sample holds about 1,400,000 distinct CDR3 sequences, about 43% seen once. Each donor supplied 7.5 to 10 milliliters of peripheral blood.

The source is a woman younger than 30 in good health. The gene calls are TRBV28 and TRBJ2-3; either TRBD1 or TRBD2 may supply D (5 bases each). Source material: blood. CDR3 in DNA: TGTGCCAGCAGTTTAACGTCCGGGGCAGGGCTAGGAGATACGCAGTATTTT. Translation gives CASSLTSGAGLGDTQYF.